A single sample gave rise to the 5 T cell receptor beta chains below, sequenced in a study of blood T cell repertoires in COVID-19. TCRdb's table, derived via immunoSEQ multiplex PCR, lists solely in-frame clones and lacks some. This table has over 250,000 clones, over 80% appearing once. The specimen was peripheral blood. Receptors originate from a woman between 45 and 65 years old with COVID-19, enrolled during active disease.

This rearrangement joins TRBV28 to TRBJ1-1; TRBD1 aligns across 7 bases. This CDR3 spans 15 amino acids. Trimming took 6 bases from V and 7 from J; bases not matched to a gene: 14. Germline CDR1 MDHEN, CDR2 SYDVKM. CDR3 in DNA: TGTGCCAGCAGATTACCGGGACAGAGAAGCATTGAAGCTTTCTTT. This encodes CASRLPGQRSIEAFF.

The chain is built from TRBV11-2 and TRBJ1-5; 10 nucleotides line up with TRBD1. The CDR3 is 17 amino acids. The J segment lost 0 bases and the V segment lost 4 bases, leaving 6 bases of the junction unmatched. Germline CDR1 is SGHAT and CDR2 is FQNNGV. The CDR3 sequence is CASSSGTGAYSNQPQHF. The CDR3 DNA sequence: TGTGCCAGCAGCTCAGGGACAGGGGCATATAGCAATCAGCCCCAGCATTTT.

This clone has a single count. This chain connects TRBV10-2 to TRBJ2-3; a weak D match, TRBD1 (5 bases). CDR1 is WSHSY and CDR2 is SAAADI in the germline V gene. The CDR3 has 13 residues. The germline V and J ends were trimmed by 2 bases and 5 bases, with 8 bases remaining between them. The CDR3 sequence: CASSEGAGDTQYF. DNA of the CDR3: TGCGCCAGCAGTGAGGGGGCCGGAGATACGCAGTATTTT.

CDR3 amino acids: CASRQNIGRHGYTF. The CDR3 nucleotides are TGTGCCAGTAGGCAGAACATTGGGAGGCATGGCTACACCTTC. This chain connects TRBV19 to TRBJ1-2; no firm D call. The CDR3 runs 14 residues. Germline V gives CDR1 LNHDA, CDR2 SQIVND (reference sequence). The germline V and J ends were trimmed by 6 bases and 6 bases, with 17 bases remaining between them.

The chain couples TRBV5-1 to TRBJ1-1; tentatively, D is TRBD1 (6 bases). V was trimmed by 5 bases and J by 1 base, leaving 15 bases between them. Germline V gene sequence: CDR1 SGHRS, CDR2 YFSETQ. CDR3 length: 15 residues. The CDR3, as DNA: TGCGCCAGCAGGCACAACAGGGAGAAGAACACTGAAGCTTTCTTT. This gives the protein CASRHNREKNTEAFF.